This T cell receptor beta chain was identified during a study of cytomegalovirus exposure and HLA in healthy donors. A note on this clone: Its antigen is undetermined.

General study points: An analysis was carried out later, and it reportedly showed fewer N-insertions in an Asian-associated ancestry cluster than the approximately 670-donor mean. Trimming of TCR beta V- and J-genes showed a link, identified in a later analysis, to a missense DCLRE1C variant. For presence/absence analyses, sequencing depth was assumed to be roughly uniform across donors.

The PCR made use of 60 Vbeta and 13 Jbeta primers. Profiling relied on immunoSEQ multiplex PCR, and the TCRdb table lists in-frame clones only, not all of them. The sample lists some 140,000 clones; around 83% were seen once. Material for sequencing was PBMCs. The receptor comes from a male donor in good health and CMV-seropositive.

CDR3 protein: CASSLGGESTEAFF. In nucleotides, the CDR3 is TGTGCCAGCAGCTTAGGGGGGGAGAGCACTGAAGCTTTCTTT. The V gene is TRBV7-6, the J gene TRBJ1-1, with D possibly TRBD1 on 5 matching bases. Germline loops: CDR1 SGHVS, CDR2 FNYEAQ. V was cut by 1 base and J by 4 bases, with 10 bases left in between. The CDR3 totals 14 residues.